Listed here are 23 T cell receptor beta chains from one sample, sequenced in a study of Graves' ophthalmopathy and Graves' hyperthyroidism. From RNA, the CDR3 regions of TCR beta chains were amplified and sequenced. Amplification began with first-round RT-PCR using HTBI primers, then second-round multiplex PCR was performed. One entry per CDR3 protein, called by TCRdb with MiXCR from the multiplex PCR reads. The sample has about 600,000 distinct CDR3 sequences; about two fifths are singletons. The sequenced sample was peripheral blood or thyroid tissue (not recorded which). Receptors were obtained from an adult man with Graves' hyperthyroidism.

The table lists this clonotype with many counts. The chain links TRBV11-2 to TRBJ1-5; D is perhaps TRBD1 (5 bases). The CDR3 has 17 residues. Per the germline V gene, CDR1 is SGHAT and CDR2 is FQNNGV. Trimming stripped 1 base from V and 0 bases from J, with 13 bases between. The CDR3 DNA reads TGTGCCAGCAGCTTAGGCCCCAGGGTCTATAGCAATCAGCCCCAGCATTTT. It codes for CASSLGPRVYSNQPQHF.

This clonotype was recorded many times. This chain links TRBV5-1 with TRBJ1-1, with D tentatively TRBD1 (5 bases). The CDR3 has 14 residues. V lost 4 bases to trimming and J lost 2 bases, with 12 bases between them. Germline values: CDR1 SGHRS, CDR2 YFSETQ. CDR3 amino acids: CASSKGPTNTEAFF. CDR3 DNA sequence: TGCGCCAGCAGCAAGGGACCGACAAACACTGAAGCTTTCTTT.

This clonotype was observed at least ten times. CDR3: CASNLGQYNSPLHF. For the CDR3, the DNA is TGTGCCAGCAACCTAGGACAGTATAATTCACCCCTCCACTTT. The chain uses TRBV6-5 and TRBJ1-6; D possibly corresponds to TRBD1 (6 bases). Germline-derived CDR1 and CDR2 are MNHEY and SVGAGI. CDR3 length: 14 residues. V was cut by 7 bases and J by 4 bases, with 11 bases left in between.

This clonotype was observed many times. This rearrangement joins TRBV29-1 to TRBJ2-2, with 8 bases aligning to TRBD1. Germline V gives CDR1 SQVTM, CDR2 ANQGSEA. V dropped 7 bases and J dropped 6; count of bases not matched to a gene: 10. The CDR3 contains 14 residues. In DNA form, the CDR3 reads TGCAGCGCCAGGGACAGGAAAGGGTCCGGGGAGCTGTTTTTT. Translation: CSARDRKGSGELFF.

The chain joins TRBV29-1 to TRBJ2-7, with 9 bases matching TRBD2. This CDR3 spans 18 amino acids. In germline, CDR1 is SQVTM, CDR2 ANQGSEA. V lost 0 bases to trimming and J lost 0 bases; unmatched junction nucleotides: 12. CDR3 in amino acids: CSVEDPSSGSVSSYEQYF. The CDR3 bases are TGCAGCGTTGAAGATCCTAGTAGCGGGAGTGTCAGCTCCTACGAGCAGTACTTC.

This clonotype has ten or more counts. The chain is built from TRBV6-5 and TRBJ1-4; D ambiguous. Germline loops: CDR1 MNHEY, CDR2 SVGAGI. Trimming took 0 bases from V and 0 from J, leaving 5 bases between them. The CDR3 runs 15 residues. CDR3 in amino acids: CASSYSHATNEKLFF. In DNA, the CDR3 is TGTGCCAGCAGTTACTCCCACGCAACTAATGAAAAACTGTTTTTT.

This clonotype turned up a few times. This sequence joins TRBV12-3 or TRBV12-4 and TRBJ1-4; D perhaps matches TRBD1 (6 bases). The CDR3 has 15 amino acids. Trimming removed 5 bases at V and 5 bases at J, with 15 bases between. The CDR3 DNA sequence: TGTGCCAGCAGTCCCAAGACGGGGGCGAATGAAAAACTGTTTTTT. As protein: CASSPKTGANEKLFF.

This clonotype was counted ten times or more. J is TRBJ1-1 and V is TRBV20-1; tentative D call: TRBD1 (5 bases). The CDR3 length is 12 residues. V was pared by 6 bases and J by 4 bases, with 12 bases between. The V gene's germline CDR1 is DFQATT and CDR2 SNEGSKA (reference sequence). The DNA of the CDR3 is TGCAGTGCCCGGGGCGGCGTCACTGAAGCTTTCTTT. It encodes CSARGGVTEAFF.

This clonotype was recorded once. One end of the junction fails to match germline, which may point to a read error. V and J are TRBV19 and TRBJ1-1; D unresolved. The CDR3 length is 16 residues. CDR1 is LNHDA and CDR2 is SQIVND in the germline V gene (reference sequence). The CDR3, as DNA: TGTGCCAGTAGTATAGGCACGAGAATCATGAACACTGTAGCTTTCTTT. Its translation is CASSIGTRIMNTVAFF.

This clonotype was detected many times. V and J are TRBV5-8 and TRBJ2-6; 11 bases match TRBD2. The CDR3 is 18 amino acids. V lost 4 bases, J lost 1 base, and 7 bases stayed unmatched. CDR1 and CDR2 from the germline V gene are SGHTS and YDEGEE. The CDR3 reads CASSRLAGRYSGANVLTF. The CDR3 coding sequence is TGTGCCAGCAGCCGACTAGCGGGGAGGTATTCTGGGGCCAACGTCCTGACTTTC.

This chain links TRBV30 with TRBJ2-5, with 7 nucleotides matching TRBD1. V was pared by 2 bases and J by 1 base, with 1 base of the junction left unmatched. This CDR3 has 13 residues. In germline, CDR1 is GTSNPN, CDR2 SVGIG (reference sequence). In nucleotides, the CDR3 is TGTGCCTGGAGTAGGGACAGCCAAGAGACCCAGTACTTC. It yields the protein CAWSRDSQETQYF. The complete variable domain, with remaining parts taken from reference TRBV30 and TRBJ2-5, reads SQTIHQWPATLVQPVGSPLSLECTVEGTSNPNLYWYRQAAGRGLQLLFYSVGIGQISSEVPQNLSASRPQDRQFILSSKKLLLSDSGFYLCAWSRDSQETQYFGPGTRLLVL.

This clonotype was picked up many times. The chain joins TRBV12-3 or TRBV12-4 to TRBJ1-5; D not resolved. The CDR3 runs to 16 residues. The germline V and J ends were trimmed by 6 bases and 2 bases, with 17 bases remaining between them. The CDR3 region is CASSSQPLGGNQPQHF. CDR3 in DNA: TGTGCCAGCAGCTCCCAACCTCTTGGGGGCAATCAGCCCCAGCATTTT.

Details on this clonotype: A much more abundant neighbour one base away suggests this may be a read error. The CDR3: CVSSLALSGEAFF. In nucleotides, the CDR3 is TGTGTCAGCAGCTTAGCGCTGAGCGGCGAAGCTTTCTTT. This chain links TRBV7-8 with TRBJ1-1; D gene ambiguous. The CDR3 sequence is 13 residues long. Germline V gene data show CDR1 as SGHVS and CDR2 as FQNEAQ.

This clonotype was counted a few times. The CDR3, as DNA: TGTGCCAGCAGAAACAGGGGGGCTAATGAAAAACTGTTTTTT. This gives the protein CASRNRGANEKLFF. The rearrangement links TRBV6-5 to TRBJ1-4; 8 bases agree with TRBD1. Per germline, CDR1 MNHEY and CDR2 SVGAGI. The V segment lost 6 bases and the J segment 3 bases; nucleotides outside the gene matches: 3. The CDR3 is made up of 14 amino acids.

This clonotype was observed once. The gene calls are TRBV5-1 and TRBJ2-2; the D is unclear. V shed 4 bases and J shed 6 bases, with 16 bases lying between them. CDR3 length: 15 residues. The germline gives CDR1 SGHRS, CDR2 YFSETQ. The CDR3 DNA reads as TGCGCCAGCAGCCAACTACTAAGGAAGGCCGGGGAGCTGTTTTTT. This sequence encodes CASSQLLRKAGELFF.

The CDR3 region has the DNA TGCAGTGCTCGGCGAACTGAAGCTTTCTTT. Residues: CSARRTEAFF. The chain links TRBV20-1 to TRBJ1-1; D is uncertain. The germline V and J ends were trimmed by 5 bases and 5 bases, with 6 bases remaining between them. The CDR3 spans 10 residues. The germline V gene encodes CDR1 DFQATT and CDR2 SNEGSKA (reference sequence).

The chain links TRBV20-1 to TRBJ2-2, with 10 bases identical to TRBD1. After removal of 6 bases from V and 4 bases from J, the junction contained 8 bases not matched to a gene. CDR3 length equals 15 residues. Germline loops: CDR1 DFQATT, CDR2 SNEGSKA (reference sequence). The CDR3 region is CSASGDRGSTGELFF. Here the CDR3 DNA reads TGCAGTGCCTCGGGGGACAGGGGAAGCACCGGGGAGCTGTTTTTT.

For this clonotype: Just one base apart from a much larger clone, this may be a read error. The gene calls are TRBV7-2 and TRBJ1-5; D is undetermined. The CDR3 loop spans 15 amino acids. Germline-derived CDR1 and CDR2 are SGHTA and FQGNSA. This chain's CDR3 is CAGSLGSDGGQPQHF. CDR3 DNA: TGTGCCGGCAGCTTAGGGTCAGACGGCGGTCAGCCCCAGCATTTT.

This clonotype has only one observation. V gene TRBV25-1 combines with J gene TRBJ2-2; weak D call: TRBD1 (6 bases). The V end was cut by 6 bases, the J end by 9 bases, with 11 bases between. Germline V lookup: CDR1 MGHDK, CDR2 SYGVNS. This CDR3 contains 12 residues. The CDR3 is CASRGWDRELFF. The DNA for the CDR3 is TGTGCCAGCAGGGGTTGGGACAGGGAGCTGTTTTTT.

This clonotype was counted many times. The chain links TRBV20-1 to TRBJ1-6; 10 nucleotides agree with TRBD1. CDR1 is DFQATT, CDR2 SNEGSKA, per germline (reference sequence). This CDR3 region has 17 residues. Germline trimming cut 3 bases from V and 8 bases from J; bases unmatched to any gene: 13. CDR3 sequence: CSAREDRGRRGDSPLHF. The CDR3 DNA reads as TGCAGTGCTAGGGAAGACAGGGGGCGTAGGGGAGATTCACCCCTCCACTTT.

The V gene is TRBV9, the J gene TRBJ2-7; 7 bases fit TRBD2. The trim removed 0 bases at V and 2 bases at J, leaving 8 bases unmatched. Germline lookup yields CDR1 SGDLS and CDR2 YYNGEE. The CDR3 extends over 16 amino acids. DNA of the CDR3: TGTGCCAGCAGCGTAGGGGAGGAGGGACTACCCTACGAGCAGTACTTC. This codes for CASSVGEEGLPYEQYF.

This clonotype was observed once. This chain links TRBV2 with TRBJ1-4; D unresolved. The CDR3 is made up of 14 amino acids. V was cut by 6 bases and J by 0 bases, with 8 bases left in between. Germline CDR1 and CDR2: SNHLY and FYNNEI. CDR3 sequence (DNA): TGTGCCAGCAGGGGCGCCGCAACTAATGAAAAACTGTTTTTT. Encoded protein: CASRGAATNEKLFF.

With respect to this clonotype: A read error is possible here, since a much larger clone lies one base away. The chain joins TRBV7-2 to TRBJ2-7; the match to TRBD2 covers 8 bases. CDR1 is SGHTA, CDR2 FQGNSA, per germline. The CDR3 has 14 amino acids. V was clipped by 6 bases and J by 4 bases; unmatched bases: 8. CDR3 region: CASRPRTSSYEQYF. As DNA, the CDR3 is TGTGCCAGCAGACCTCGGACTAGCAGTTACGAGCAGTACTTC.